These 18 T cell receptor beta chains were all obtained from the same sample, sequenced in a study of prognosis after radiotherapy for stage I lung cancer. Genomic DNA was subjected to two-round multiplex PCR for amplification of TCR beta CDR3. With primers specific to each TRBV and TRBJ gene, the first-round PCR was performed. MiXCR was run by TCRdb on the multiplex PCR reads, yielding one entry per CDR3 protein. The data contain roughly 27,000 distinct CDR3 sequences, 46% of them singletons. The starting material was PBMCs, obtained before or after stereotactic body radiation therapy (not recorded which). The receptor source for this set is a donor over 45 with non-small cell lung cancer.

This clonotype was observed many times. It may be a read error: a sequence one base away is much more abundant. The chain carries TRBV20-1 and TRBJ1-3; D ambiguous. CDR1 is DFQATT, CDR2 SNEGSKA, per germline (reference sequence). The CDR3 is made up of 13 amino acids. V lost 7 bases to trimming and J lost 3 bases, with 13 bases between them. The chain's CDR3 is CSVLAPLGNTIYF. The DNA for the CDR3 is TGCAGTGTCCTGGCTCCACTTGGAAACACCATATATTTT.

Judged by abundance, this clonotype is medium-sized. This chain joins TRBV19 and TRBJ1-6, with TRBD1 as a possible D gene (5 bases). Between the trimmed V and J ends, which lost 7 bases and 10 bases, there was a span of 20 bases. CDR3 size: 15 residues. The germline V gene encodes CDR1 LNHDA and CDR2 SQIVND (reference sequence). The CDR3, as DNA: TGTGCCAGTACTCCCAGACAGTCGTTTAACTCACCCCTCCACTTT. This codes for CASTPRQSFNSPLHF. Supplemented by reference TRBV19 and TRBJ1-6, the full variable domain reads DGGITQSPKYLFRKEGQNVTLSCEQNLNHDAMYWYRQDPGQGLRLIYYSQIVNDFQKGDIAEGYSVSREKKESFPLTVTSAQKNPTAFYLCASTPRQSFNSPLHFGNGTRLTVT.

The chain has TRBV28 and TRBJ1-1; D remains ambiguous. The germline gives CDR1 MDHEN, CDR2 SYDVKM. The CDR3 contains 12 residues. Between the trimmed V and J ends, which lost 8 bases and 0 bases, there was a span of 7 bases. CDR3 sequence: CASLRVNTEAFF. The CDR3 coding sequence is TGTGCCAGCCTTAGGGTGAACACTGAAGCTTTCTTT.

This clonotype was detected ten times or more. The rearrangement links TRBV9 to TRBJ2-3; 8 nucleotides align to TRBD2. This CDR3 region has 17 residues. V was clipped by 3 bases and J by 0 bases; unmatched bases: 9. CDR1 SGDLS and CDR2 YYNGEE come from the germline V gene. The CDR3 nucleotides read TGTGCCAGCAGCGCCCGGGGGGGGGATGTTAGCACAGATACGCAGTATTTT. Protein product: CASSARGGDVSTDTQYF.

This clonotype was seen only once. The likely explanation is a read error, given a far larger clone one base away. This chain joins TRBV9 and TRBJ2-7; D might be TRBD2 (5 bases). CDR3 length equals 13 residues. V shed 3 bases and J shed 7 bases, with 14 bases lying between them. The germline CDR1 and CDR2 sequences are SGDLS and YYNGEE. DNA for the CDR3: TGTGCCAGCAGCGCCATATCCGGGAATGAGCAGTACTTC. Encoded protein: CASSAISGNEQYF.

Many counts were recorded for this clonotype. J is TRBJ2-3 and V is TRBV9; TRBD2 agrees at 10 bases. The CDR3 extends over 16 amino acids. V shed 0 bases and J 4 bases; nucleotides not matched to a gene: 5. In germline, CDR1 is SGDLS, CDR2 YYNGEE. This chain's CDR3 is CASSVEASGRADTQYF. The CDR3 DNA follows: TGTGCCAGCAGCGTAGAAGCTAGCGGGAGAGCAGATACGCAGTATTTT.

Remarks on this clonotype: A far more abundant clone sits one base away, making this likely a read error. The chain employs TRBV6-4 and TRBJ2-7; weak D call: TRBD1 (5 bases). The CDR3 sequence is 13 residues long. Germline V gives CDR1 MRHNA, CDR2 SNTAGT. CDR3 in amino acids: CSSRPSGPYEQYF. The CDR3 coding sequence is TGTTCCAGCAGGCCCTCAGGGCCCTACGAGCAGTACTTC.

This clonotype was detected many times. This rearrangement joins TRBV4-1 to TRBJ1-1, with 7 bases fitting TRBD1. This CDR3 is 14 amino acids long. V shed 4 bases and J 4 bases; nucleotides not matched to a gene: 6. Germline loops: CDR1 MGHRA, CDR2 YSYEKL. CDR3 in DNA: TGCGCCAGCAGCCCTAGAGGGGACAGCACTGAAGCTTTCTTT. Protein: CASSPRGDSTEAFF.

This clonotype was observed many times. This sequence joins TRBV7-9 and TRBJ1-5, with D unresolved. Deletions cut 2 bases from V and 3 bases from J, with 11 bases between. This CDR3 spans 15 amino acids. Per the germline V gene, CDR1 is SEHNR and CDR2 is FQNEAQ (reference sequence). CDR3 in amino acids: CASSLRVNTNQPQHF. The CDR3 DNA reads as TGTGCCAGCAGCTTAAGAGTGAACACCAATCAGCCCCAGCATTTT.

The chain combines TRBV20-1 with TRBJ2-7, with TRBD1 as a possible D gene (6 bases). Germline V gives CDR1 DFQATT, CDR2 SNEGSKA (reference sequence). CDR3 size: 13 residues. V lost 7 bases and J 3 bases, leaving 16 bases between the germline ends. CDR3 sequence reads: CSVIEDRYYEQYF. CDR3 nucleotide sequence: TGCAGTGTTATTGAAGACAGGTACTACGAGCAGTACTTC.

The chain recombines TRBV5-1 with TRBJ1-3; D gene unclear. This CDR3 has 14 amino acids. Germline CDR1 reads SGHRS; CDR2 reads YFSETQ. V dropped 1 base and J dropped 4 bases, with 9 bases sitting between them. The CDR3 loop is CASSLYGVGNTIYF. CDR3 DNA: TGCGCCAGCAGCTTGTATGGGGTCGGAAACACCATATATTTT.

This clonotype is medium-sized (0.01 to 0.1%) in the sample. This chain joins TRBV11-3 and TRBJ1-1; possible D gene TRBD1, 6 bases. Germline assignment: CDR1 SGHNT and CDR2 YENEEA. This CDR3 has 15 residues. Trimming took off 6 bases at V and 6 bases at J, with 20 bases between the two ends. CDR3 bases: TGTGCCAGCAGTCCAGAACAGGGAGTGGTTCCTGAAGCTTTCTTT. Protein sequence: CASSPEQGVVPEAFF.

This clonotype was observed many times. The V gene is TRBV5-4, the J gene TRBJ2-7; D gene unclear. The CDR3 has 14 residues. Trimming shortened V by 4 bases and J by 2 bases, and 13 bases separated the two germline ends. Germline CDR1 is SGHNT and CDR2 is YYREEE (reference sequence). The CDR3 nucleotides are TGTGCCAGCAGCCGGCTGGGCGCGCCCTACGAGCAGTACTTC. Amino acids: CASSRLGAPYEQYF. The variable domain in full, with the rest retrieved from reference TRBV5-4 and TRBJ2-7, is ETGVTQSPTHLIKTRGQQVTLRCSSQSGHNTVSWYQQALGQGPQFIFQYYREEENGRGNFPPRFSGLQFPNYSSELNVNALELDDSALYLCASSRLGAPYEQYFGPGTRLTVT.

This clonotype has a count of ten or more. The chain uses TRBV5-5 and TRBJ1-5, with D unresolved. The ends were cut back, 4 bases at V and 0 bases at J, with 8 bases in the middle. This CDR3 region has 14 residues. Germline lookup yields CDR1 SGHKS and CDR2 YYEKEE (reference sequence). CDR3 sequence reads: CASSSGYSNQPQHF. The CDR3 coding sequence is TGTGCCAGCAGCAGCGGATATAGCAATCAGCCCCAGCATTTT.

As regards this clonotype: With a much larger clone just one base away, this may be a read error. J is TRBJ1-2 and V is TRBV15, with no clear D. The ends were cut back, 5 bases at V and 4 bases at J, with 11 bases in the middle. CDR3 length: 13 amino acids. CDR1 is LNHNV, CDR2 YYDKDF, per germline (reference sequence). CDR3 sequence: CATSLYGSYGYTF. The CDR3 DNA follows: TGTGCCACCAGCCTGTACGGGTCCTATGGCTACACCTTC.

This clonotype has ten or more counts. CDR3 region: CASSGPGTGTEAFF. The CDR3 DNA reads TGCGCCAGCAGCGGACCCGGGACAGGGACTGAAGCTTTCTTT. The rearrangement links TRBV5-1 to TRBJ1-1, with 9 bases lining up with TRBD1. Germline CDR1 is SGHRS and CDR2 is YFSETQ. Trimming took 4 bases from V and 5 from J; bases not matched to a gene: 6. There are 14 residues in the CDR3.

Comment on this clonotype: A much larger clone sits a single nucleotide away, making a read error possible. This chain joins TRBV20-1 and TRBJ2-5; TRBD2 aligns across 7 bases. CDR1 and CDR2 from the germline V gene are DFQATT and SNEGSKA (reference sequence). This CDR3 is built from 14 residues. Here the CDR3 DNA reads TGCAGTTCTAGGGTGGAGGGGCGGGGGGAGACCCAGTACTTC. It translates to CSSRVEGRGETQYF.

Sample share makes this clonotype medium-sized. The chain links TRBV19 to TRBJ2-2; TRBD1 matches 8 bases. There are 16 residues in the CDR3. Trimming cost V 7 bases and J 5 bases; bases outside gene matches: 12. Germline lookup yields CDR1 LNHDA and CDR2 SQIVND (reference sequence). The CDR3: CASTPQGVVATGELFF. The CDR3, as DNA: TGTGCCAGTACCCCACAGGGGGTAGTTGCGACCGGGGAGCTGTTTTTT.